This is a list of T cell receptor beta chains from one sample in a study of OX40 agonist ivuxolimab in advanced cancers. Libraries were prepared by immunoSEQ multiplex PCR; TCRdb keeps only in-frame clonotypes and omits some of them. This table holds tens of thousands of clones, approximately 89% found once. Source: CD4+ or CD8+ T cells sorted from blood, taken in a trial of the OX40 agonist ivuxolimab. The receptors come from an adult with an advanced solid tumor such as melanoma, head and neck, liver or kidney cancer. Each CDR3 is given with its conserved first and last residue. D genes are given only for firm matches. The listing skips clone size in some rows; elsewhere it reads once, few, many or a size class.

-,TRBD1,TRBJ1-4,TRBV7-2,CASSSAGQGNLKLFF,TGTGCCAGCAGCTCCGCCGGACAGGGTAACCTAAAACTGTTTTTT
-,-,TRBJ1-1,TRBV7-9,CASQLQVRTEAFF,TGTGCCAGCCAATTGCAGGTGAGGACTGAAGCTTTCTTT
-,-,TRBJ2-3,TRBV7-9,CASSSTDTQYF,TGTGCCAGCAGCTCCACAGATACGCAGTATTTT
-,-,TRBJ2-2,TRBV5-1,CASSFLNRDTGELFF,TGCGCCAGCAGCTTCCTTAACAGGGACACCGGGGAGCTGTTTTTT
-,-,TRBJ1-2,TRBV6-1,CASSEARGNYGYTF,TGTGCCAGCAGTGAAGCCCGCGGAAACTATGGCTACACCTTC
-,TRBD1,TRBJ1-6,TRBV10-2,CASRPGTGSGSPLHF,TGCGCCAGCCGGCCGGGGACAGGGTCCGGTTCACCCCTCCACTTT
-,-,TRBJ2-7,TRBV11-2,CASSLPASYEQYF,TGTGCCAGCAGCCTCCCCGCCAGCTACGAGCAGTACTTC
-,-,TRBJ2-7,TRBV4-2,CASSQDQGYEQYF,TGTGCCAGCAGCCAAGATCAAGGCTACGAGCAGTACTTC
-,-,TRBJ1-1,TRBV6-5,CASSSREGRTEAFF,TGTGCCAGCAGTTCCCGGGAGGGAAGAACTGAAGCTTTCTTT
medium-sized,TRBD1,TRBJ1-5,TRBV27,CASQEAGGRPQHF,TGTGCCAGCCAGGAGGCAGGGGGCAGGCCCCAGCATTTT
-,TRBD2,TRBJ2-3,TRBV5-1,CASSLVSGDTDTQYF,TGCGCCAGCAGCTTGGTTAGCGGGGACACAGATACGCAGTATTTT
once,-,TRBJ1-4,TRBV18,CASSPASTGEKLFF,TGTGCCAGCTCACCAGCTTCGACGGGAGAAAAACTGTTTTTT
-,-,TRBJ2-3,TRBV4-2,CASSRDLGDTQYF,TGTGCCAGCAGCAGGGACCTGGGTGATACGCAGTATTTT
-,TRBD2,TRBJ2-2,TRBV5-6,CASSLVRTSGGWGTGELFF,TGTGCCAGCAGCTTGGTGCGGACTAGCGGGGGTTGGGGCACCGGGGAGCTGTTTTTT
-,TRBD1,TRBJ1-1,TRBV5-1,CASSTGTGENTEAFF,TGCGCCAGCAGCACAGGGACAGGGGAGAACACTGAAGCTTTCTTT
-,TRBD1,TRBJ2-7,TRBV6-1,CASSRQGVTYEQYF,TGTGCCAGCAGCAGACAGGGGGTAACCTACGAGCAGTACTTC